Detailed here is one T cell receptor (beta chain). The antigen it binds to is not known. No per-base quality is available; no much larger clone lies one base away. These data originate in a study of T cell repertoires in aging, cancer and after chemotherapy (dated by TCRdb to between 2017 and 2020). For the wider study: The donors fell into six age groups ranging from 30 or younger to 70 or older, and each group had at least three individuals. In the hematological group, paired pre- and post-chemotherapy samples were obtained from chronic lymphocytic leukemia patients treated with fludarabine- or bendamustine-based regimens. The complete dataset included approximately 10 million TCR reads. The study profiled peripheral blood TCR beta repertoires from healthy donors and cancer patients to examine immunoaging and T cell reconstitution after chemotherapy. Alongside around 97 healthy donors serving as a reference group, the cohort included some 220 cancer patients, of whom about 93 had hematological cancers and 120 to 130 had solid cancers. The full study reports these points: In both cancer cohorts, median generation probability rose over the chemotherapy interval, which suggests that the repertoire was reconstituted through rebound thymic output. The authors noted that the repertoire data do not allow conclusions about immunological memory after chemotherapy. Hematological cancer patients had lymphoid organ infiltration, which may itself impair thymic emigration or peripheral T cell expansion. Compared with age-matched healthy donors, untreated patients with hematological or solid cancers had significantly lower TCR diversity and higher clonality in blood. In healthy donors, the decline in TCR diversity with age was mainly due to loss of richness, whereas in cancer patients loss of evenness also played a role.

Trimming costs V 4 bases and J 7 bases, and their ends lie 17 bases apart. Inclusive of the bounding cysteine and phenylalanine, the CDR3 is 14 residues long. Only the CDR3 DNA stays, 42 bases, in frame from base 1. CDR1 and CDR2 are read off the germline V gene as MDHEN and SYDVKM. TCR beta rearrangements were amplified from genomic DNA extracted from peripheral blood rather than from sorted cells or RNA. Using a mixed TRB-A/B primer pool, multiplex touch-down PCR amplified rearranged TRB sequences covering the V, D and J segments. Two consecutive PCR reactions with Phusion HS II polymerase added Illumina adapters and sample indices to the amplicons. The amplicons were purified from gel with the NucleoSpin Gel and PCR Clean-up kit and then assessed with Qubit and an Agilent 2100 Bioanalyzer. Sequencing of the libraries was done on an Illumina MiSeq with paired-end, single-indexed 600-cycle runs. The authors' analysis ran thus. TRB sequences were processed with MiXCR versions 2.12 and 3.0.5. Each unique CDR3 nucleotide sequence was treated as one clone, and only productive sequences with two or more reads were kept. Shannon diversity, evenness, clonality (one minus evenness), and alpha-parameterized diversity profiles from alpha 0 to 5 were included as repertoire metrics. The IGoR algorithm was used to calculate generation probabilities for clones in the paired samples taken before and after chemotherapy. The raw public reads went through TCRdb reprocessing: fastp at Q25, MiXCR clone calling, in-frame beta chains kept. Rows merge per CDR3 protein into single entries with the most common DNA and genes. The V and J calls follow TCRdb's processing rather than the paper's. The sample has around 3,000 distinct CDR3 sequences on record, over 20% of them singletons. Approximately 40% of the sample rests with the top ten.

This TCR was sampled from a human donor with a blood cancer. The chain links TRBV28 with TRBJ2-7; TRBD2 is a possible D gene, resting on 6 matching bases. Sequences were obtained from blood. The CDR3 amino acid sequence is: CASSSLGGMREQYF. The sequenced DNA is TGTGCCAGCAGTTCCCTTGGCGGGATGAGGGAGCAGTACTTC.